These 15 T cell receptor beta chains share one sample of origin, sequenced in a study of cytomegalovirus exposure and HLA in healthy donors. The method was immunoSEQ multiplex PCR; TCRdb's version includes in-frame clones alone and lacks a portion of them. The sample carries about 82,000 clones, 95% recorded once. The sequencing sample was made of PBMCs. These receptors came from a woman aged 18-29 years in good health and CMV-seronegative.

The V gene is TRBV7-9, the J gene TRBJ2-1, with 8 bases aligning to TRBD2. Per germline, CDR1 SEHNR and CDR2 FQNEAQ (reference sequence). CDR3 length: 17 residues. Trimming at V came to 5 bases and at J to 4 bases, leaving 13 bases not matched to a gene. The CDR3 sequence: CASSPRGGLGVYNEQFF. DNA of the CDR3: TGTGCCAGCAGCCCAAGGGGGGGACTAGGGGTATACAATGAGCAGTTCTTC.

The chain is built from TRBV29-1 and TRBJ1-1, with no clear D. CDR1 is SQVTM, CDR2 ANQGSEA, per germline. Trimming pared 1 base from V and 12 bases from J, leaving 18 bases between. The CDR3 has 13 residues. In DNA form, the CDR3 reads TGCAGCGTTGAAGGCCGGGGAGGGATGGTGCCTTTCTTT. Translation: CSVEGRGGMVPFF.

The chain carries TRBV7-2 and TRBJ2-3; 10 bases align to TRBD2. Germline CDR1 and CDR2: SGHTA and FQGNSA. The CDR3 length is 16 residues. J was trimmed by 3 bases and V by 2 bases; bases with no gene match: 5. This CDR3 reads CASSLSGGAWTDTQYF. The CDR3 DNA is TGTGCCAGCAGCTTAAGCGGGGGGGCCTGGACAGATACGCAGTATTTT.

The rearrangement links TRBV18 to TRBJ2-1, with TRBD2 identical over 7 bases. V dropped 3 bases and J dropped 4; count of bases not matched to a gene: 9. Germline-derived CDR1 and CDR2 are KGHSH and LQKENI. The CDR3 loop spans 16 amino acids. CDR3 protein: CASSPGVAGVYNEQFF. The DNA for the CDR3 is TGTGCCAGCTCACCGGGAGTAGCGGGCGTGTACAATGAGCAGTTCTTC.

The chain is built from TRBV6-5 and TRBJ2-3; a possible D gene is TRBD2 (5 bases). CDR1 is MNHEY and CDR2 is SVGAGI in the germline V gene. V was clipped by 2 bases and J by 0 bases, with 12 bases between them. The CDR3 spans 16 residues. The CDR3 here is CASSYDPAVSTDTQYF. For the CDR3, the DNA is TGTGCCAGCAGTTACGATCCAGCGGTTAGCACAGATACGCAGTATTTT.

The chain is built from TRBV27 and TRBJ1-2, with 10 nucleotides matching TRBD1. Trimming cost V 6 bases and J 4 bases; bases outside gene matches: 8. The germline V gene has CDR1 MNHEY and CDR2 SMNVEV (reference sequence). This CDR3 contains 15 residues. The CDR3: CASRLGTGAFYGYTF. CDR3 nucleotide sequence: TGTGCCAGCAGGTTGGGGACAGGGGCTTTCTATGGCTACACCTTC.

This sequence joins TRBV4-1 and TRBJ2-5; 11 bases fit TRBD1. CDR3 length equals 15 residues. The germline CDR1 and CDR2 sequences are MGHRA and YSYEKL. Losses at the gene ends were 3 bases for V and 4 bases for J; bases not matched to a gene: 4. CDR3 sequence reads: CASSQGTGGAETQYF. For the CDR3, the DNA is TGCGCCAGCAGCCAGGGGACAGGGGGTGCAGAGACCCAGTACTTC.

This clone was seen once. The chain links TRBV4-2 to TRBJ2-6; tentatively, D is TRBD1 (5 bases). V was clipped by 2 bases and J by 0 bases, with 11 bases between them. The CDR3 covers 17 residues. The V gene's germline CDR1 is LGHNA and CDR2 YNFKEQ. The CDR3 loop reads CASSQPGAPSGANVLTF. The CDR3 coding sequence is TGTGCCAGCAGCCAACCTGGGGCCCCCTCTGGGGCCAACGTCCTGACTTTC.

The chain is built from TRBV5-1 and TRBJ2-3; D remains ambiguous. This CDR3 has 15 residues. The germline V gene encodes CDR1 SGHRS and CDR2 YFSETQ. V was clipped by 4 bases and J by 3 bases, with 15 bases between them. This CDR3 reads CASSRSSDETDTQYF. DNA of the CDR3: TGCGCCAGCAGCCGGAGCAGCGACGAAACAGATACGCAGTATTTT.

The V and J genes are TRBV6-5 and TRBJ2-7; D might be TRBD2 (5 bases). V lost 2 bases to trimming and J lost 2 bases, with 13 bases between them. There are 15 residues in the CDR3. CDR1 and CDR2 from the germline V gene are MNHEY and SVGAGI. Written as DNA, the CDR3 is TGTGCCAGCAGTTACCGGTCGGGAAAGCCCTACGAGCAGTACTTC. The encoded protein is CASSYRSGKPYEQYF.

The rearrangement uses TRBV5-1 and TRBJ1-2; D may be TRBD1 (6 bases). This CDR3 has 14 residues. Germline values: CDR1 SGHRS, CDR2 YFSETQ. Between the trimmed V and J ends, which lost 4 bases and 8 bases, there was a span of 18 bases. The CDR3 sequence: CASSRPTGNSGYTF. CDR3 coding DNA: TGCGCCAGCAGCCGGCCCACAGGGAATAGCGGCTACACCTTC.

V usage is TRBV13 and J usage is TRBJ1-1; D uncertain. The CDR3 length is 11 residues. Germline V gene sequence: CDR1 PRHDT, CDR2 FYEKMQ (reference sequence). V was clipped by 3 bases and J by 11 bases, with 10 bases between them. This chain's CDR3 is CASSLVRSAFF. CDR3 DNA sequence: TGTGCCAGCAGCTTGGTCCGGAGCGCTTTCTTT.

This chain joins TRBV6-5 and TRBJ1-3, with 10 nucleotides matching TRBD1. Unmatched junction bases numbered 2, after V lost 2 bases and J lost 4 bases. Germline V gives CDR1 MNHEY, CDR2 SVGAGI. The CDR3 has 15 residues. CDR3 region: CASSYGTGVGNTIYF. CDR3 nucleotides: TGTGCCAGCAGTTACGGGACAGGGGTCGGAAACACCATATATTTT.

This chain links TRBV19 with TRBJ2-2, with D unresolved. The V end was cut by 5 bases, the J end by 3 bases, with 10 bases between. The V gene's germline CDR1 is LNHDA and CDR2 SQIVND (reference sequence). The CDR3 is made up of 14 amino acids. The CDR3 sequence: CASSLGRDTGELFF. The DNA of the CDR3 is TGTGCCAGTAGTCTCGGTCGCGACACCGGGGAGCTGTTTTTT.

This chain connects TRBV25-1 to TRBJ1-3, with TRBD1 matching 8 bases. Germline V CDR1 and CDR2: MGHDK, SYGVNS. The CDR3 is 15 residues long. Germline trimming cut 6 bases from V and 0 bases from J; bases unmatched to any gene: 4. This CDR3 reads CASRGQANSGNTIYF. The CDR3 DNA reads TGTGCCAGCAGGGGACAGGCCAACTCTGGAAACACCATATATTTT.